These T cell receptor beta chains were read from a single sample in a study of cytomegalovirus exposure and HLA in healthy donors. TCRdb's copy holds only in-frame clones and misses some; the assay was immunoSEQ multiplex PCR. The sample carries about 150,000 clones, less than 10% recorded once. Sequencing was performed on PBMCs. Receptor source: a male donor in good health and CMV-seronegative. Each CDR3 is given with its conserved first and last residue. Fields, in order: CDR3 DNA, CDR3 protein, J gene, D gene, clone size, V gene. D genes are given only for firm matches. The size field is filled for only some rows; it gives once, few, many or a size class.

TGTGCCAGCAGGGACTTCTCGGACGGAAACACCATATATTTT | CASRDFSDGNTIYF | TRBJ1-3 | NA | NA | TRBV6-1
TGTGCCAGCAGTGAGGCCAGTCCCTACGAGCAGTACTTC | CASSEASPYEQYF | TRBJ2-7 | NA | few | TRBV6-1
TGTGCCAGCAGTTACCAGCGGGAGTGGGGACCAGATACGCAGTATTTT | CASSYQREWGPDTQYF | TRBJ2-3 | TRBD2 | few | TRBV6-5
TGTGCCAGCTCCTGGAGGGTTTGGGACGAGCAGTACTTC | CASSWRVWDEQYF | TRBJ2-7 | NA | NA | TRBV19
TGTGCCAGCAGCTTAGGACTAGCGGGAGGGGATGAGCAGTTCTTC | CASSLGLAGGDEQFF | TRBJ2-1 | TRBD2 | NA | TRBV11-3
TGTGCCAGTAGTATTTCTAGCGGGGGGTCGAGATCAGATACGCAGTATTTT | CASSISSGGSRSDTQYF | TRBJ2-3 | TRBD2 | few | TRBV19
TGTGCCAGCTCACCATCAGGGGTGGATGAAGCTTTCTTT | CASSPSGVDEAFF | TRBJ1-1 | NA | NA | TRBV18
TGTGCCAGCAGCTTCTCGACAGGCTTCTCCTACGAGCAGTACTTC | CASSFSTGFSYEQYF | TRBJ2-7 | NA | NA | TRBV7-9
TGCGCCAGCAGCCCCCCTGGGACAGCATACGAGCAGTACTTC | CASSPPGTAYEQYF | TRBJ2-7 | TRBD1 | NA | TRBV4-1
TGTGCCAGCAGTCCAACTAGCAACTACAATGAGCAGTTCTTC | CASSPTSNYNEQFF | TRBJ2-1 | NA | NA | TRBV7-3
TGTGCCACCAGCAGGTCGAATTCAGGGGAGCGGGGTCAGCCCCAGCATTTT | CATSRSNSGERGQPQHF | TRBJ1-5 | NA | NA | TRBV15
TGTGCCAGCAGCCCTTGGACTAGCGGGAATACCGGGGAGCTGTTTTTT | CASSPWTSGNTGELFF | TRBJ2-2 | TRBD2 | NA | TRBV5-4
TGCGCCAGCAGCCAAGATCTAGAACACAGGACGGCTGAAGCTTTCTTT | CASSQDLEHRTAEAFF | TRBJ1-1 | NA | NA | TRBV4-3
TGTGCCAGCAGCTCCAACAGGGGACGGGAGACCCAGTACTTC | CASSSNRGRETQYF | TRBJ2-5 | TRBD1 | few | TRBV7-3
TGTGCCAGCAGCTTACAGGGAAGCCGGTACGAACTGGAAAAACTGTTTTTT | CASSLQGSRYELEKLFF | TRBJ1-4 | NA | few | TRBV11-2
TGTGCCAGCTTTGGGACAGGGAGTATCTCCTACGAGCAGTACTTC | CASFGTGSISYEQYF | TRBJ2-7 | TRBD1 | NA | TRBV2